These 4 T cell receptor beta chains share one sample of origin, sequenced in a study of T cells in tuberculosis. Sequenced by immunoSEQ multiplex PCR; TCRdb stores in-frame clones only, minus some. The sample lists tens of thousands of clones; about 93% were seen once. The sequenced sample consisted of PBMCs. The receptors derive from a donor between 10 and 35 years old with latent tuberculosis or without tuberculosis infection.

The chain combines TRBV7-2 with TRBJ2-1, with 11 nucleotides matching TRBD1. J gave up 6 bases and V 5 bases, and 9 bases lay outside the gene matches. CDR3 length: 16 residues. Germline V gene sequence: CDR1 SGHTA, CDR2 FQGNSA. CDR3 nucleotide sequence: TGTGCCAGCAGCCCGCAGGCCGGGACAGGGGGCAATGAGCAGTTCTTC. Its translation is CASSPQAGTGGNEQFF.

V and J are TRBV10-2 and TRBJ2-2; 13 positions match TRBD2. Germline lookup yields CDR1 WSHSY and CDR2 SAAADI. The CDR3 extends over 13 amino acids. Trimming took 11 bases from V and 15 from J; bases not matched to a gene: 12. CDR3: CAGTPGTSGEVFF. CDR3 DNA sequence: TGCGCCGGTACCCCCGGGACTAGCGGGGAAGTGTTTTTT.

The rearrangement uses TRBV7-2 and TRBJ2-2; TRBD2 aligns across 12 bases. The V segment lost 4 bases and the J segment 5 bases; nucleotides outside the gene matches: 8. The V gene's germline CDR1 is SGHTA and CDR2 FQGNSA. CDR3 size: 17 residues. The CDR3 protein is CASSSRLAGVDTGELFF. CDR3 in DNA: TGTGCCAGCAGCTCCCGACTAGCGGGGGTGGATACCGGGGAGCTGTTTTTT.

The gene calls are TRBV5-4 and TRBJ2-3; D perhaps matches TRBD2 (6 bases). The CDR3 has 15 amino acids. With 3 bases removed from V and 4 bases from J, the gap between germline ends came to 15 bases. The germline CDR1 and CDR2 sequences are SGHNT and YYREEE (reference sequence). CDR3 protein: CASSSKAGSPDTQYF. The CDR3 DNA is TGTGCCAGCAGCTCCAAAGCGGGTTCGCCAGATACGCAGTATTTT.